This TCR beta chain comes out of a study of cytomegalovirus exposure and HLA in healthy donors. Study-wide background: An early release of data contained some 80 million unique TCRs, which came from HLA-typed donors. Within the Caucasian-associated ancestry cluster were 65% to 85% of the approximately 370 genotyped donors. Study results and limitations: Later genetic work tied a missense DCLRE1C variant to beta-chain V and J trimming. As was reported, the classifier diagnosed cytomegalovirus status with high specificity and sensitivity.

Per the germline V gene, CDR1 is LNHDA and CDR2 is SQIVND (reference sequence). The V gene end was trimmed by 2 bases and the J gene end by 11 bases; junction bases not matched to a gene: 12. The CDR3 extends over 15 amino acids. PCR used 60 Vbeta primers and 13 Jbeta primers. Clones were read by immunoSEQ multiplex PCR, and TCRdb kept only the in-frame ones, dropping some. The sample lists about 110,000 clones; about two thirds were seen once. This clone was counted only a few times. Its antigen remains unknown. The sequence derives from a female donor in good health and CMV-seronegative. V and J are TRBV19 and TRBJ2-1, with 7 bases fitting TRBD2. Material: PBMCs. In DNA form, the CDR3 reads TGTGCCAGTAGTATATCAGGACTAGAGGTTAGAAAGCAGTTCTTC. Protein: CASSISGLEVRKQFF.